This T cell receptor (beta chain) was documented in a study of yellow fever vaccine responses in identical twins. Overall study results and limits: Twins showed a vaccine T cell response that reportedly seemed partly convergent, partly personalized.

As for this clonotype: The antigen is not known.

TCRdb re-derived calls from the RT-PCR reads in MiXCR, one entry per CDR3 protein. The table records 20,000 to 25,000 distinct CDR3 sequences, about three quarters of them present only once. The V and J ends lost 3 bases and 4 bases respectively, with 7 bases between them. This CDR3 is built from 14 residues. From germline, CDR1 is MGHRA and CDR2 YSYEKL. The starting material was T cells from blood (PBMCs), unsorted or a sorted subset (not recorded which), obtained before or after yellow fever vaccination (not recorded which). V usage is TRBV4-1 and J usage is TRBJ2-6; D gene uncertain. This clonotype originated in a woman between 18 and 29 years old who received the yellow fever vaccine. CDR3 nucleotides: TGCGCCAGCAGCCAGCTCTCGGGGGCCAACGTCCTGACTTTC. Translation: CASSQLSGANVLTF.